This T cell receptor (beta chain) stems from a study of CD8 T cells in Susac syndrome. TCR beta from blood CD8+ and CD4+ T cells was sequenced. Study-wide points: That the number of individuals in its TCR sequencing and HLA analysis was relatively small was acknowledged by the study.

A remark on this clonotype: Antigen: not known.

A quantity of roughly 0.5 to 1 ug RNA underwent reverse transcription using random hexamers. Amplification of the TCR beta CDR3 was carried out by immunoSEQ multiplex PCR, which spanned a total of 54 Vbeta and 13 Jbeta segments. TCRdb re-called the immunoSEQ multiplex PCR reads through MiXCR, storing one row per CDR3 protein. The data hold fewer than 150,000 distinct CDR3 sequences, with 91% observed a single time. The V end was cut by 4 bases, the J end by 1 base, with 13 bases between. The CDR3 runs 14 residues. Germline V gives CDR1 SQVTM, CDR2 ANQGSEA. This receptor was taken from a human donor with multiple sclerosis. This rearrangement joins TRBV29-1 to TRBJ1-1; D might be TRBD1 (5 bases). The source material was CD8+ T cells from PBMCs. The CDR3 loop is CSVVGHGSNTEAFF. The CDR3 DNA reads TGCAGCGTTGTTGGACACGGTTCGAACACTGAAGCTTTCTTT.